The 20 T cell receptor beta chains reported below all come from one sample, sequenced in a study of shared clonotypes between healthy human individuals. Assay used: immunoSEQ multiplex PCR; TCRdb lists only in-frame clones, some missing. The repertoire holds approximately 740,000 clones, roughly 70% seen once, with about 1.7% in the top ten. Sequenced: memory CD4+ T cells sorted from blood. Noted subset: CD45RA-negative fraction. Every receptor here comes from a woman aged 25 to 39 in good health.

The CDR3 sequence: CASSWLGADTQYF. The CDR3 DNA is TGCGCCAGCTCCTGGTTGGGGGCAGATACGCAGTATTTT. The rearrangement joins TRBV10-2 to TRBJ2-3, with D tentatively TRBD1 or TRBD2 (5 bases each). This CDR3 is 13 amino acids long. V gave up 8 bases and J gave up 4 bases, with 13 bases separating them. Germline V lookup: CDR1 WSHSY, CDR2 SAAADI.

The CDR3 reads CASGGGQGGTGELFF. The CDR3, as DNA: TGTGCCAGCGGGGGAGGACAGGGAGGCACCGGGGAGCTGTTTTTT. The rearrangement uses TRBV25-1 and TRBJ2-2; 8 bases line up with TRBD1. Trimming at V came to 8 bases and at J to 4 bases, leaving 9 bases not matched to a gene. CDR1 is MGHDK, CDR2 SYGVNS, per germline. CDR3 length equals 15 residues.

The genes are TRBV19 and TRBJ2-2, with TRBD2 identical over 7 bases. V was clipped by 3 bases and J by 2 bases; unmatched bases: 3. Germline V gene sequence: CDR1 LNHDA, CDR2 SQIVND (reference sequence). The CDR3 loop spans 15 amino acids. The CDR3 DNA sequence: TGTGCCAGTAGTATGGCGGGAGTAAACACCGGGGAGCTGTTTTTT. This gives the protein CASSMAGVNTGELFF.

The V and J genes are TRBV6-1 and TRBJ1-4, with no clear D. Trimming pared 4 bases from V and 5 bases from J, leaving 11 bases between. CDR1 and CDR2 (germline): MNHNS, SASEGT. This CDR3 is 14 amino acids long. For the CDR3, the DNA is TGTGCCAGCAGTGCGCTTTTTGGAAATGAAAAACTGTTTTTT. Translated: CASSALFGNEKLFF.

The CDR3 bases are TGTGCCAGCAGTTTATTGGGTAGTGTCCGGAGCTCCTACGAGCAGTACTTC. Protein sequence: CASSLLGSVRSSYEQYF. The chain combines TRBV28 with TRBJ2-5; D is ambiguous. The end of the DNA is better explained by TRBJ2-7, so the J call may be wrong. CDR3 size: 17 residues. Germline values: CDR1 MDHEN, CDR2 SYDVKM.

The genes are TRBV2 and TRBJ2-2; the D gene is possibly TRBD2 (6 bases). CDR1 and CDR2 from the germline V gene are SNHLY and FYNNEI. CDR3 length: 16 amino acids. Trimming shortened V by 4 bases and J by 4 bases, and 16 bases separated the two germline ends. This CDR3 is CASSVQLAQTTGELFF. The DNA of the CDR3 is TGTGCCAGCAGTGTCCAACTAGCCCAGACCACCGGGGAGCTGTTTTTT.

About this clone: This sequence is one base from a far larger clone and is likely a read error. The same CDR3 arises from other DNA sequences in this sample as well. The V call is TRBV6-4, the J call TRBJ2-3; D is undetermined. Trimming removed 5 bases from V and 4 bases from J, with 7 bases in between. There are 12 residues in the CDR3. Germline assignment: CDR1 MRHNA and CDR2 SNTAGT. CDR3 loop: CASSYGPDTQYF. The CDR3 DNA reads TGTGCCAGCAGTTACGGTCCAGATACGCAGTATTTT.

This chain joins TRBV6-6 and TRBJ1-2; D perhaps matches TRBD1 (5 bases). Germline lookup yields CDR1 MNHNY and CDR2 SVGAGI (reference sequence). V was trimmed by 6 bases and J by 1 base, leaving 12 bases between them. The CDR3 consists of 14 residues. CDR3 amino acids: CASSTPDSNYGYTF. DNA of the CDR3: TGTGCCAGCAGCACACCTGACAGTAACTATGGCTACACCTTC.

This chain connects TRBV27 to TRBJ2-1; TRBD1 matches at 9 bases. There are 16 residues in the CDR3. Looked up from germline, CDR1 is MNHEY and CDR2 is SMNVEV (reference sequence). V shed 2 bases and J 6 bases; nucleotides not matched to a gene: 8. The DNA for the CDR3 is TGTGCCAGCAGTTTAAGGGGGACAGGGATTAGCAATGAGCAGTTCTTC. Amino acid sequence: CASSLRGTGISNEQFF.

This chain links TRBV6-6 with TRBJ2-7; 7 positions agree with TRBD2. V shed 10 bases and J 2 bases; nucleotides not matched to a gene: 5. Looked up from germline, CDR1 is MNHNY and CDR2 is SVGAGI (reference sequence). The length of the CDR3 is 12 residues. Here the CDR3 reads CATRDYPYEQYF. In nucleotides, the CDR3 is TGTGCCACCCGGGACTACCCCTACGAGCAGTACTTC.

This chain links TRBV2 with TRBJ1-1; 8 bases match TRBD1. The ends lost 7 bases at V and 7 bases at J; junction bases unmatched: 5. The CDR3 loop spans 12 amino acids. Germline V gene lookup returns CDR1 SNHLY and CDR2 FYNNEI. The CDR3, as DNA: TGTGCCAGCACCAGGGGGCATGGTGAAGCTTTCTTT. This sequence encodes CASTRGHGEAFF.

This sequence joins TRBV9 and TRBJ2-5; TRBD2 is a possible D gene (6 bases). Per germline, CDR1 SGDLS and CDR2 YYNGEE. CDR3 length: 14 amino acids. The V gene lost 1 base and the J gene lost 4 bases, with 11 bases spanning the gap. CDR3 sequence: CASSVKDGRETQYF. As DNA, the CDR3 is TGTGCCAGCAGCGTAAAGGACGGGAGAGAGACCCAGTACTTC.

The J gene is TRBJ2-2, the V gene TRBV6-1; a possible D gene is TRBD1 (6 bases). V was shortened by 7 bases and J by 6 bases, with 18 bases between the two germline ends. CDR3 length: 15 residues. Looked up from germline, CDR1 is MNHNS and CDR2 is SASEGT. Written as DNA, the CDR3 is TGTGCCAGCACCGAGACGGGACAAGCGCCCGGGGAGCTGTTTTTT. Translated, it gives CASTETGQAPGELFF.

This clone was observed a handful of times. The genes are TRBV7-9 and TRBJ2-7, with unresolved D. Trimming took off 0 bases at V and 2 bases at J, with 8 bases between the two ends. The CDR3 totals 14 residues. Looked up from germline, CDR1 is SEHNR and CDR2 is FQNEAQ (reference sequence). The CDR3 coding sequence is TGTGCCAGCAGCTTAGCGGTTACCACCTACGAGCAGTACTTC. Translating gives CASSLAVTTYEQYF.

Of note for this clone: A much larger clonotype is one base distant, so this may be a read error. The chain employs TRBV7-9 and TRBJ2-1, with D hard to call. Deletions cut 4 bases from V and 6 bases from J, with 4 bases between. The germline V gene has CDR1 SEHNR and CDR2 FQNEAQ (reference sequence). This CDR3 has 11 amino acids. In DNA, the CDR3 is TGTGCCAGCAGCTCCCTCAATGAGCAGTTCTTC. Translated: CASSSLNEQFF.

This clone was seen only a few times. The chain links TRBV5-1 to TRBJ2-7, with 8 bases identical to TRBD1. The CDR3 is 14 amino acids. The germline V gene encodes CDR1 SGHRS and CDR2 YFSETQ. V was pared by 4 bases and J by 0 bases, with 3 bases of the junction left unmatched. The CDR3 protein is CASSIGQGSYEQYF. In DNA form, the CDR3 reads TGCGCCAGCAGCATTGGACAGGGCTCCTACGAGCAGTACTTC.

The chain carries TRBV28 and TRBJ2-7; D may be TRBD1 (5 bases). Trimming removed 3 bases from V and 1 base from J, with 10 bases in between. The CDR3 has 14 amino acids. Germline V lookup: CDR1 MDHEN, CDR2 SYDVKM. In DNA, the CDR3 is TGTGCCAGCAGTTTTAGCCAGGGATCCTACGAGCAGTACTTC. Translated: CASSFSQGSYEQYF.

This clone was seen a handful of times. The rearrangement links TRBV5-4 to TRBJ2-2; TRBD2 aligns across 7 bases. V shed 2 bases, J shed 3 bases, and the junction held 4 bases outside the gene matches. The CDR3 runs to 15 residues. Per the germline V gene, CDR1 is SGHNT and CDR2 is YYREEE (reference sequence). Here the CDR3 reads CASSLSGGDTGELFF. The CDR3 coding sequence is TGTGCCAGCAGCTTATCGGGGGGAGACACCGGGGAGCTGTTTTTT. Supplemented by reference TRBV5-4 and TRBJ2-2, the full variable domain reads ETGVTQSPTHLIKTRGQQVTLRCSSQSGHNTVSWYQQALGQGPQFIFQYYREEENGRGNFPPRFSGLQFPNYSSELNVNALELDDSALYLCASSLSGGDTGELFFGEGSRLTVL.

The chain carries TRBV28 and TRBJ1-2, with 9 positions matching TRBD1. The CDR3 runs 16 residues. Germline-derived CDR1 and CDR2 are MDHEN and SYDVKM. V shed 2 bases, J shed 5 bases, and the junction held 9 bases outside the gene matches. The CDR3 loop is CASSLTRDRDKYGYTF. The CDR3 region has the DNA TGTGCCAGCAGTTTAACCCGGGACAGGGATAAATATGGCTACACCTTC.

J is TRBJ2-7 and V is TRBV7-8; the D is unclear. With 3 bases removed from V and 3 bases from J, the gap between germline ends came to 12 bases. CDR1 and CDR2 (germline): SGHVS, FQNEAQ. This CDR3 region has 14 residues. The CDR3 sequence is CASSFLEGNYEQYF. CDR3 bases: TGTGCCAGCAGCTTCTTAGAAGGGAACTACGAGCAGTACTTC.